This T cell receptor beta chain was obtained from a study of early T cells in non-severe SARS-CoV-2 infection. Study summary: Bulk RNA taken from unsorted whole blood was sequenced, leaving chains unpaired.

Trimming stripped 1 base from V and 9 bases from J, with 10 bases between. Germline-derived CDR1 and CDR2 are SNHLY and FYNNEI. The CDR3 loop spans 14 amino acids. The TCR library protocol attached unique molecular identifiers to the individual cDNA molecules. TCRdb ran MiXCR on the 5' RACE reads and lists one entry per CDR3 protein. The table lists roughly 29,000 distinct CDR3 sequences, approximately 4.2% of them singletons. The J gene is TRBJ1-6, the V gene TRBV2; D is uncertain. This receptor was identified in an adult who was a healthcare worker with PCR-confirmed SARS-CoV-2 infection or an uninfected control (not recorded which). Material for sequencing was whole blood. This chain's CDR3 is CASSEGWRISPLHF. CDR3 DNA: TGTGCCAGCAGTGAAGGCTGGCGGATTTCACCCCTCCACTTT.